This TCR beta chain originates from a study of T cell repertoires in cytomegalovirus infection. About the research overall: It was the public TCR beta signatures that indicated both CMV infection and matching HLA type. Study-level points and caveats: Dominant in the ex vivo response were TCR beta clonotypes restricted by HLA-C and specific for CMV. Cumulative frequency (of public TCR beta family members) identified carriers of CMV plus the relevant HLA.

A note on this clonotype: As yet, its antigen is unknown.

TCRdb itself ran the reads through MiXCR, one entry per CDR3 protein. The top ten hold less than 15% of the sample, which has approximately 350,000 distinct CDR3 sequences, roughly 34% seen once. V lost 0 bases, J lost 6 bases, and 8 bases lay in between. This CDR3 contains 13 residues. The germline V gene encodes CDR1 SGHDN and CDR2 FVKESK. Sequences were derived from cultured PBMCs, sampled from culture after CMV antigen stimulation. The chain is built from TRBV14 and TRBJ1-1; D is ambiguous. The clonotype was recovered from a human donor in good health (CMV status not recorded). Some clones in this sample may be carry-over from other donors' samples. CDR3 DNA sequence: TGTGCCAGCAGCCAAGATTACCCAGCTGAAGCTTTCTTT. Translation: CASSQDYPAEAFF. The full variable domain, its missing parts supplied by reference TRBV14 and TRBJ1-1, is EAGVTQFPSHSVIEKGQTVTLRCDPISGHDNLYWYRRVMGKEIKFLLHFVKESKQDESGMPNNRFLAERTGGTYSTLKVQPAELEDSGVYFCASSQDYPAEAFFGQGTRLTVV.